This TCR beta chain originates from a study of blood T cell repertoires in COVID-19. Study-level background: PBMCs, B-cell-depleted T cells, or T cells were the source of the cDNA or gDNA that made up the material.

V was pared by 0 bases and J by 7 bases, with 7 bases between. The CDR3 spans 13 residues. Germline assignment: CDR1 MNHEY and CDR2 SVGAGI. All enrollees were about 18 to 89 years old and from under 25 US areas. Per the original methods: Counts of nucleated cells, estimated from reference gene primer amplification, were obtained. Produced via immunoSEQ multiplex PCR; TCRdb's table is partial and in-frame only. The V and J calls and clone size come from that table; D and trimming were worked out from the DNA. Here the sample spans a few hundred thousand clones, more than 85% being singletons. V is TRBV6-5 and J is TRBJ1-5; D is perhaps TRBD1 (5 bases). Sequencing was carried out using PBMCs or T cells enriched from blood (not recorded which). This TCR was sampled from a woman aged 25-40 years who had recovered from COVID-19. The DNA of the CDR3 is TGTGCCAGCAGTTACTCCCCAGGGCAGCCCCAGCATTTT. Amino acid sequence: CASSYSPGQPQHF.